This T cell receptor (beta chain) was sequenced during a study of blood T cell repertoires in COVID-19 (dated by TCRdb to 2018 to 2021). For the wider study: Collaborator samples came from the United States, Italy and Spain and covered acute and convalescent phases of COVID-19. Where available, HLA class I and class II types were obtained from metadata supplied by the sample provider rather than from assay-based typing. The material from the prospective study consisted of cDNA or gDNA derived from T cells, B-cell-depleted T cells, or PBMCs. Subjects who had been exposed to COVID-19, were actively infected with it, or had recovered from it provided the deeply sampled blood TCRbeta repertoires that made up the dataset. The sample metadata nearly always contained a de-identified subject ID, COVID-19 status, age in years and sex. Samples came from the ongoing ImmuneRACE study (first 160 participants) plus 1,254 subjects from 6 global collaborators. The repertoires were made available in a free public database intended to serve as a resource for research on the immune response to SARS-CoV-2.

The immunoSEQ Assay, a bias-controlled multiplex PCR, was used to amplify TCRbeta CDR3 regions from genomic DNA. As for how the authors treated the data: Within the assay, amplification of reference gene primers was used to estimate how many nucleated cells each sample contained. Sequence reads were collapsed and filtered to measure the absolute abundance of every unique TCRbeta CDR3 rearrangement. For each sample, productive Simpson clonality was calculated by taking the square root of Simpson's diversity index across productive rearrangements. Entries here come from immuneACCESS through TCRdb and include only in-frame sequences with V and J called. Some clones fail to appear in such tables; in the studies checked, an unresolved V gene covers under half of the shortfall, and the cause of the remainder is unknown. The D gene and trimming were derived from the DNA, and the V and J assignments and clone size from that table. Present in this sample are over 85,000 clones, approximately 86% of which were seen just once. Of the sample, approximately 3% is held by the ten largest clones.

Reading the germline V gene gives CDR1 SGHTA and CDR2 FQGTGA. CDR3 length: 15 amino acids, cysteine to phenylalanine. Here the CDR3 DNA is all that survives: 45 bases in frame from base 1. Germline trimming: 5 bases from V, 6 bases from J; junction bases outside gene matches: 7. Notes on this clone: Its specific antigen is unknown. The record has no base qualities; no much larger clone is one base away.

One collaborating source in Seattle enrolled patients during active infection and followed them longitudinally through the course of disease. Each collaborating institution followed its own protocols to collect whole blood in K2EDTA tubes. For TCRbeta analysis, collaborators shipped samples in one of three forms: frozen whole blood, isolated PBMCs, or DNA extracted from either of those sample types. On the study overall, not on this receptor specifically: How much clinical and demographic metadata was included differed by source and by participant, and the metadata was provided uncurated.

This sequence uses TRBV7-3 and TRBJ2-2; TRBD1 aligns with 9 central bases. The sequenced material came from peripheral blood. The clonotype originates from a woman of 80 years or more with COVID-19, enrolled during active disease. CDR3 loop: CASSPQGAFSGELFF. The nucleotides read TGTGCCAGCAGCCCACAGGGGGCTTTCTCCGGGGAGCTGTTTTTT.